Listed below are T cell receptor beta chains from one sample, sequenced in a study of shared clonotypes between healthy human individuals. Repertoires were generated with immunoSEQ multiplex PCR, while TCRdb's copy carries only in-frame clones and drops some. The sample records 550,000 to 800,000 clones, less than 95% being singletons. Sequenced material: memory CD8+ T cells from PBMCs. The receptors come from a man aged 18 to 35 in good health. Some clones in this sample may be carry-over from other donors' samples. Both conserved end residues are part of each CDR3. D genes are given only for firm matches. The listing skips clone size in some rows; elsewhere it reads once, few, many or a size class.

J gene: TRBJ1-2
V gene: TRBV11-2
CDR3 length: 13
D gene: -
clone size: -
CDR3 DNA: TGTGCCAGCAGCCCGGAGGGGGGGTGGGGCTACACCTTC
CDR3 protein: CASSPEGGWGYTF

J gene: TRBJ1-5
V gene: TRBV11-2
CDR3 length: 16
D gene: TRBD1
clone size: -
CDR3 DNA: TGTGCCAGCAGCTCCAAAGGGGACAGCAGCAATCAGCCCCAGCATTTT
CDR3 protein: CASSSKGDSSNQPQHF

J gene: TRBJ2-3
V gene: TRBV28
CDR3 length: 15
D gene: -
clone size: -
CDR3 DNA: TGTGCCAGCAGTAACCGAGAAGAGAGCACAGATACGCAGTATTTT
CDR3 protein: CASSNREESTDTQYF

J gene: TRBJ2-2
V gene: TRBV9
CDR3 length: 17
D gene: TRBD2
clone size: -
CDR3 DNA: TGTGCCAGCAGGTCCGATAGCGGGAGGGCCGACACCGGGGAGCTGTTTTTT
CDR3 protein: CASRSDSGRADTGELFF

J gene: TRBJ1-6
V gene: TRBV7-9
CDR3 length: 15
D gene: -
clone size: -
CDR3 DNA: TGTGCCAGCAGCGCCCCCGAGGGCAGGGTTCCACCCCTCCACTTT
CDR3 protein: CASSAPEGRVPPLHF

J gene: TRBJ1-1
V gene: TRBV5-1
CDR3 length: 14
D gene: -
clone size: many
CDR3 DNA: TGCGCCAGCAGCTTTTACAGGGTTAATAGCGGAGCTTTCTTT
CDR3 protein: CASSFYRVNSGAFF

J gene: TRBJ1-1
V gene: TRBV28
CDR3 length: 14
D gene: TRBD1
clone size: -
CDR3 DNA: TGTGCCAGCAGTGTGCAGGGGGCAGGAACTGAAGCTTTCTTT
CDR3 protein: CASSVQGAGTEAFF

J gene: TRBJ1-2
V gene: TRBV28
CDR3 length: 15
D gene: TRBD1
clone size: -
CDR3 DNA: TGTGCCAGCAGTGAGCCGGGACAGGGGGCTGTAGGCTACACCTTC
CDR3 protein: CASSEPGQGAVGYTF

J gene: TRBJ2-7
V gene: TRBV28
CDR3 length: 16
D gene: TRBD1
clone size: -
CDR3 DNA: TGTGCCAGCAGCCCACAACGACAGGGGTTATACTACGAGCAGTACTTC
CDR3 protein: CASSPQRQGLYYEQYF

J gene: TRBJ1-5
V gene: TRBV19
CDR3 length: 18
D gene: TRBD1
clone size: once
CDR3 DNA: TGTGCCAGTAGTATCACGAACAGGGGGCTAGAGAGCAATCAGCCCCAGCATTTT
CDR3 protein: CASSITNRGLESNQPQHF

J gene: TRBJ2-5
V gene: TRBV27
CDR3 length: 15
D gene: -
clone size: -
CDR3 DNA: TGTGCCAGCAGTTCCCACTCCGGGGCGGGGGAGACCCAGTACTTC
CDR3 protein: CASSSHSGAGETQYF

J gene: TRBJ2-3
V gene: TRBV7-6
CDR3 length: 16
D gene: -
clone size: -
CDR3 DNA: TGTGCCAGCAGCCGCCTCGCGGGATATGGCACAGATACGCAGTATTTT
CDR3 protein: CASSRLAGYGTDTQYF

J gene: TRBJ1-5
V gene: TRBV7-6
CDR3 length: 14
D gene: -
clone size: few
CDR3 DNA: TGTGCCAGCAGCTTAGATGCTGGCAATCAGCCCCAGCATTTT
CDR3 protein: CASSLDAGNQPQHF

J gene: TRBJ2-1
V gene: TRBV27
CDR3 length: 17
D gene: TRBD2
clone size: -
CDR3 DNA: TGTGCCAGCAGGCAGGGACTAGCGGACTTAGTCCCCAATGAGCAGTTCTTC
CDR3 protein: CASRQGLADLVPNEQFF

J gene: TRBJ1-2
V gene: TRBV25-1
CDR3 length: 14
D gene: -
clone size: few
CDR3 DNA: TGTGCCAGCAGTGGTCCATTTAAGGAGGATGGCTACACCTTC
CDR3 protein: CASSGPFKEDGYTF

J gene: TRBJ1-2
V gene: TRBV19
CDR3 length: 14
D gene: TRBD1
clone size: once
CDR3 DNA: TGTGCCAGTACCCCCGACAGGGTGGGGGATGGCTACACCTTC
CDR3 protein: CASTPDRVGDGYTF

J gene: TRBJ2-7
V gene: TRBV19
CDR3 length: 14
D gene: -
clone size: -
CDR3 DNA: TGTGCCAGTAGTACCGACACCACAGGCTACGAGCAGTACTTC
CDR3 protein: CASSTDTTGYEQYF

J gene: TRBJ1-1
V gene: TRBV14
CDR3 length: 12
D gene: -
clone size: -
CDR3 DNA: TGTGCCAGCAGCCACGGGAACACTGAAGCTTTCTTT
CDR3 protein: CASSHGNTEAFF

J gene: TRBJ2-7
V gene: TRBV27
CDR3 length: 15
D gene: TRBD1
clone size: -
CDR3 DNA: TGTGCCAGCAGTTTATCGGCAGGGGGCTCGGGGGAGCAGTACTTC
CDR3 protein: CASSLSAGGSGEQYF

J gene: TRBJ2-7
V gene: TRBV7-2
CDR3 length: 15
D gene: TRBD2
clone size: few
CDR3 DNA: TGTGCCAGCAGCCCTGCGGACGGATTAGCGGGGGAGCAGTACTTC
CDR3 protein: CASSPADGLAGEQYF

J gene: TRBJ1-1
V gene: TRBV6-4
CDR3 length: 14
D gene: TRBD1
clone size: -
CDR3 DNA: TGTGCCAGCAGTCCGGACAGGGGAAGTCGTGAAGCTTTCTTT
CDR3 protein: CASSPDRGSREAFF

J gene: TRBJ2-3
V gene: TRBV7-9
CDR3 length: 16
D gene: -
clone size: -
CDR3 DNA: TGTGCCAGCAGCTTTCTAGGAGTAGCCGGTGCAGATACGCAGTATTTT
CDR3 protein: CASSFLGVAGADTQYF